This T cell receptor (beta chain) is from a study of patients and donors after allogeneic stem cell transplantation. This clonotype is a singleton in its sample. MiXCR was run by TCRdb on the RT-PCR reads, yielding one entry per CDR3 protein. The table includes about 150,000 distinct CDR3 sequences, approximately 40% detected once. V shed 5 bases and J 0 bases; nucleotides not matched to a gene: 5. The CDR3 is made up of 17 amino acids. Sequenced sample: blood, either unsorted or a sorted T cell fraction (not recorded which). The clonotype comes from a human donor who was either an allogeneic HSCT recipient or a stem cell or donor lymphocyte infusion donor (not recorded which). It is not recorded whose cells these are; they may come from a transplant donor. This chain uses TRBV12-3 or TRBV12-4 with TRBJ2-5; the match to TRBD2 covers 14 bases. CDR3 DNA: TGTGCCAGCAGTCCCGGGACTAGCGGGGGACACCAAGAGACCCAGTACTTC. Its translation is CASSPGTSGGHQETQYF.